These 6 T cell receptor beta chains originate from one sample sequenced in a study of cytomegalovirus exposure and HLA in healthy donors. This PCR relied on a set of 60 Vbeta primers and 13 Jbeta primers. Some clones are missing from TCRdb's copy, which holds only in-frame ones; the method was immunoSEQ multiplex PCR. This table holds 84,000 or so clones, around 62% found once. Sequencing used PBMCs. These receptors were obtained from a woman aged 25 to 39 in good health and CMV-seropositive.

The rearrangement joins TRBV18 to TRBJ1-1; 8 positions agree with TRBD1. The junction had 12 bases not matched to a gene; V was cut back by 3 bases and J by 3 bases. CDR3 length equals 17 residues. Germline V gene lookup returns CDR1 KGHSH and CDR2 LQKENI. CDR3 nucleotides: TGTGCCAGCTCACCCGGCCTTTACAGGGGGGAGGACACTGAAGCTTTCTTT. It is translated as CASSPGLYRGEDTEAFF.

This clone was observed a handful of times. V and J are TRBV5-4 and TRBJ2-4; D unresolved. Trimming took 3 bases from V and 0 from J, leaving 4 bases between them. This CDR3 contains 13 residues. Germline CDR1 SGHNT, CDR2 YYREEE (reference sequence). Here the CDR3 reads CASSSIAKNIQYF. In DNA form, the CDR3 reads TGTGCCAGCAGCTCAATAGCCAAAAACATTCAGTACTTC.

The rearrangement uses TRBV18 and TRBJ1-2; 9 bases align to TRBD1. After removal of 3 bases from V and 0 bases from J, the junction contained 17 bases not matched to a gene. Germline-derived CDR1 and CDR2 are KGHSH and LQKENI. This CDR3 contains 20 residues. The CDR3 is CASSPVSSGTGPSSNYGYTF. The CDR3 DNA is TGTGCCAGCTCACCCGTGAGCTCCGGGACAGGGCCTTCTTCTAACTATGGCTACACCTTC.

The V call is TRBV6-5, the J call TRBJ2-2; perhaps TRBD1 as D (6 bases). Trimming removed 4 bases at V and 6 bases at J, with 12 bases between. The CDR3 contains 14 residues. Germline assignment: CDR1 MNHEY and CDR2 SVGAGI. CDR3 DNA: TGTGCCAGCAGTTCTCAGGGGTACGCCGGGGAGCTGTTTTTT. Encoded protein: CASSSQGYAGELFF.

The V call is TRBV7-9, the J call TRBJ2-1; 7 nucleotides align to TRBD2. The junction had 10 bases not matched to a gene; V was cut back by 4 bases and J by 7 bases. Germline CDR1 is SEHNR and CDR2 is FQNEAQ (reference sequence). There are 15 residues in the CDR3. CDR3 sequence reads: CASSYPRGNLNEQFF. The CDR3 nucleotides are TGTGCCAGCAGCTATCCGCGGGGGAACCTGAATGAGCAGTTCTTC.

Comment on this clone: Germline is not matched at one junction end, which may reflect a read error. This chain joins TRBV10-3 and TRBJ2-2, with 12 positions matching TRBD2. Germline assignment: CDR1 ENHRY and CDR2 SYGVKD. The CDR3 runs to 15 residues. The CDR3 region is CVISPGLAGGGELFF. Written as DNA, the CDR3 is TGTGTCATCAGTCCGGGACTAGCGGGTGGCGGGGAGCTGTTTTTT.